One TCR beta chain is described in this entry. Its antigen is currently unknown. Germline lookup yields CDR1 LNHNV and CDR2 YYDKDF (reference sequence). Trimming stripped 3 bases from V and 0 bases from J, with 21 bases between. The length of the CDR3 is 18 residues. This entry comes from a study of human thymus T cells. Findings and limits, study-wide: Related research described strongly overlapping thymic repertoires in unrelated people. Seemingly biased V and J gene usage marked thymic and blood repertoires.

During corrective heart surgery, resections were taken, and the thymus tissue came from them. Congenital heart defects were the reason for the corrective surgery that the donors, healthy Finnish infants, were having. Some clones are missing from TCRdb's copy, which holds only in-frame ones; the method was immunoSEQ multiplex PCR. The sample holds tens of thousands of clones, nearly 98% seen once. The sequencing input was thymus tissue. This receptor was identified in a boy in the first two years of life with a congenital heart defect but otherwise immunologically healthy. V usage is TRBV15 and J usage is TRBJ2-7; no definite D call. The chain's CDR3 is CATSRGYPGRMGSYEQYF. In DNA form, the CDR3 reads TGTGCCACCAGCAGGGGCTATCCGGGCAGAATGGGCTCCTACGAGCAGTACTTC.